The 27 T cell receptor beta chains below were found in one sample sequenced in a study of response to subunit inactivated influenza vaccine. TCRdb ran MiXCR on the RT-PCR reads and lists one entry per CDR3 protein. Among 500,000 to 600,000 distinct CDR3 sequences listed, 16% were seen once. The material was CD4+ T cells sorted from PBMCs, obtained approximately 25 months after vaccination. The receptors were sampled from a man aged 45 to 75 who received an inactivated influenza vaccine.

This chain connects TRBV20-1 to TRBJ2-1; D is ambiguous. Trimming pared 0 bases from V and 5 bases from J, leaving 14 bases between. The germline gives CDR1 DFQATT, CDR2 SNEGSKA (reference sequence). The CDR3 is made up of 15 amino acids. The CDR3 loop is CSARDGGNRNNEQFF. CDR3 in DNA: TGCAGTGCTAGAGATGGTGGGAACAGAAACAATGAGCAGTTCTTC.

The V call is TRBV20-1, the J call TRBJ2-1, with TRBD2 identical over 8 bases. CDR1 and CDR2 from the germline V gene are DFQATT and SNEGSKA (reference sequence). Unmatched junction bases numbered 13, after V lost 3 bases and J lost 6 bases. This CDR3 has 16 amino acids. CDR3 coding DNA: TGCAGTGCTAGCCCCTTGGCCAGCGGGAGAATCAATGAGCAGTTCTTC. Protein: CSASPLASGRINEQFF.

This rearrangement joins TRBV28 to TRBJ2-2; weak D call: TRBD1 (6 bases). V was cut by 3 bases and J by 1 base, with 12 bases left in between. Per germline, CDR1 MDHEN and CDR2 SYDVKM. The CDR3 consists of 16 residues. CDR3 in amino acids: CASSFFGTLNTGELFF. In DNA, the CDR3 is TGTGCCAGCAGTTTTTTCGGGACACTGAACACCGGGGAGCTGTTTTTT.

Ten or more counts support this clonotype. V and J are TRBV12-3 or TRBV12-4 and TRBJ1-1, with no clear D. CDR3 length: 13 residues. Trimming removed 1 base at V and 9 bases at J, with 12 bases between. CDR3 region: CASSLGSVPKAFF. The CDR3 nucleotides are TGTGCCAGCAGTTTAGGTTCGGTTCCAAAAGCTTTCTTT.

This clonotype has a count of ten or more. The CDR3 protein is CSVVQAGNTIYF. CDR3 bases: TGCAGCGTTGTTCAGGCTGGAAACACCATATATTTT. This chain connects TRBV29-1 to TRBJ1-3; D is uncertain. The CDR3 is 12 amino acids. Germline V gene sequence: CDR1 SQVTM, CDR2 ANQGSEA. V was trimmed by 4 bases and J by 2 bases, leaving 6 bases between them.

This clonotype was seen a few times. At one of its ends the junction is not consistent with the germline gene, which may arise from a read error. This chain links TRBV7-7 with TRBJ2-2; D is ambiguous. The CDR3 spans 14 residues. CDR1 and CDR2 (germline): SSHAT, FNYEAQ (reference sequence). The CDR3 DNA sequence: TGTGCTAGCAGCTCGGCGTGGAACACCGGGGAGCTGTTTTTT. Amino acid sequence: CASSSAWNTGELFF. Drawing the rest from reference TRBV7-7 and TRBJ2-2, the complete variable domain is GAGVSQSPRYKVTKRGQDVTLRCDPISSHATLYWYQQALGQGPEFLTYFNYEAQPDKSGLPSDRFSAERPEGSISTLTIQRTEQRDSAMYRCASSSAWNTGELFFGEGSRLTVL.

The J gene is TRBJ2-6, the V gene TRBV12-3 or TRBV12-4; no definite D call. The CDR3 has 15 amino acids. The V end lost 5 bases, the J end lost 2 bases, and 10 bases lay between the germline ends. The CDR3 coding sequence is TGTGCCAGCAGTCCCCGCCAGGCTGGGGCCAACGTCCTGACTTTC. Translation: CASSPRQAGANVLTF.

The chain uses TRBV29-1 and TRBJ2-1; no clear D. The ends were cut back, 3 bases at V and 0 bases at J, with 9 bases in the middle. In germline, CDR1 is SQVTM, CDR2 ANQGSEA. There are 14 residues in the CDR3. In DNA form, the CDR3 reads TGCAGCGTTGACCCGACTCGCTCCTACAATGAGCAGTTCTTC. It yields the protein CSVDPTRSYNEQFF.

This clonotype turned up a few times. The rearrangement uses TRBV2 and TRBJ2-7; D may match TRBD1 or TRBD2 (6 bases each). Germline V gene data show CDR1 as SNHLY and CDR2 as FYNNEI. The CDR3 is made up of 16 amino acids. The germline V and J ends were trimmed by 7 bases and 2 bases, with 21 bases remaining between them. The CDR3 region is CASKKGGRGEPYEQYF. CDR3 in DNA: TGTGCCAGCAAAAAGGGGGGCAGGGGCGAACCCTACGAGCAGTACTTC.

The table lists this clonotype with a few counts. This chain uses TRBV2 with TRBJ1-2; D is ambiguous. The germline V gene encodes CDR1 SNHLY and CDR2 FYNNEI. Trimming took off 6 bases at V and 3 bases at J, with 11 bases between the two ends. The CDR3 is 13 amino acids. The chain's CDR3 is CASRETGDYGYTF. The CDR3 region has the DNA TGTGCCAGCAGAGAGACTGGCGACTATGGCTACACCTTC.

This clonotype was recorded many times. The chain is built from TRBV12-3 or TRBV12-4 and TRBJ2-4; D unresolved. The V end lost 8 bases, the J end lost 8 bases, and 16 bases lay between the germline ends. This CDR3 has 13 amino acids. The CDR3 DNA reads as TGTGCCAGCCTCTCCTCGGTCAGTCACATTCAGTACTTC. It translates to CASLSSVSHIQYF.

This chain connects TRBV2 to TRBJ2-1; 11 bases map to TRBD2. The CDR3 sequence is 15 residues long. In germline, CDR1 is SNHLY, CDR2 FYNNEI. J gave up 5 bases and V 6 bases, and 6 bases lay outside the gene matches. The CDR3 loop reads CASRVLAGVDNEQFF. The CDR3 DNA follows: TGTGCCAGCAGAGTACTAGCGGGGGTGGACAATGAGCAGTTCTTC. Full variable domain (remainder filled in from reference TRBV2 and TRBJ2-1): EPEVTQTPSHQVTQMGQEVILRCVPISNHLYFYWYRQILGQKVEFLVSFYNNEISEKSEIFDDQFSVERPDGSNFTLKIRSTKLEDSAMYFCASRVLAGVDNEQFFGPGTRLTVL.

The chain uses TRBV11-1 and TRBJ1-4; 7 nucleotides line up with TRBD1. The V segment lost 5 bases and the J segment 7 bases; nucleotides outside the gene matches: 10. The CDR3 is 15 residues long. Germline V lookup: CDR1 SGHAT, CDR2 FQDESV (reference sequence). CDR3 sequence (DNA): TGTGCCAGCAGCCAGAACAGGGGATCTGGTGAAAAACTGTTTTTT. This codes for CASSQNRGSGEKLFF.

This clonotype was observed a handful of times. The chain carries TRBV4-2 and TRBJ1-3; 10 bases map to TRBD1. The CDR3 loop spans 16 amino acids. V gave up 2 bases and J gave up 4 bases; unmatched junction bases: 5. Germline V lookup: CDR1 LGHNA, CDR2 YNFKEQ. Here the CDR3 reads CASSQRRQGAGNTIYF. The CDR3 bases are TGTGCCAGCAGCCAACGACGACAGGGGGCCGGAAACACCATATATTTT.

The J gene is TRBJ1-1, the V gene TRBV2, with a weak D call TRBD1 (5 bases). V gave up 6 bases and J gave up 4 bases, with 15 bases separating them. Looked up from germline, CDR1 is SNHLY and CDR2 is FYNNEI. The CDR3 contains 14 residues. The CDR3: CASSGGFRATEAFF. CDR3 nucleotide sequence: TGTGCCAGCAGCGGGGGGTTCAGGGCCACTGAAGCTTTCTTT.

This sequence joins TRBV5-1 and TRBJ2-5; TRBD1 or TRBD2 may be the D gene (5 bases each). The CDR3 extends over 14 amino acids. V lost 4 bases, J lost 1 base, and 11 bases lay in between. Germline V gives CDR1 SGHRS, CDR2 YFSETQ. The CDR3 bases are TGCGCCAGCAGCCCCCGGGACGGCCAAGAGACCCAGTACTTC. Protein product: CASSPRDGQETQYF.

CDR3 sequence: CATRRYPLFPVETQYF. The DNA for the CDR3 is TGTGCCACCAGAAGATACCCCCTCTTCCCGGTAGAGACCCAGTACTTC. The chain joins TRBV15 to TRBJ2-5; no firm D call. The CDR3 extends over 16 amino acids. The ends were cut back, 6 bases at V and 4 bases at J, with 21 bases in the middle. The germline gives CDR1 LNHNV, CDR2 YYDKDF (reference sequence).

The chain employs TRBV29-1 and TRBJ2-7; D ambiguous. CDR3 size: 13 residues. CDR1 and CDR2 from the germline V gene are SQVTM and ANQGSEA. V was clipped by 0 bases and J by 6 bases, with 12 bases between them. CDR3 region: CSVEDQEKPEQYF. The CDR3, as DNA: TGCAGCGTTGAAGATCAAGAAAAACCCGAGCAGTACTTC.

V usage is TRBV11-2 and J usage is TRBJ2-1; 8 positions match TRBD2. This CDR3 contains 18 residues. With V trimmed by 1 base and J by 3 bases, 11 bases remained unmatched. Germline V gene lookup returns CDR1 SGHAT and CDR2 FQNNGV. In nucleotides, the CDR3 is TGTGCCAGCAGCTTAGTTGCTTTGGGGCTAGCGGGCTACAATGAGCAGTTCTTC. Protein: CASSLVALGLAGYNEQFF. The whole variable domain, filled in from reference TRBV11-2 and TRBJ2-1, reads EAGVAQSPRYKIIEKRQSVAFWCNPISGHATLYWYQQILGQGPKLLIQFQNNGVVDDSQLPKDRFSAERLKGVDSTLKIQPAKLEDSAVYLCASSLVALGLAGYNEQFFGPGTRLTVL.

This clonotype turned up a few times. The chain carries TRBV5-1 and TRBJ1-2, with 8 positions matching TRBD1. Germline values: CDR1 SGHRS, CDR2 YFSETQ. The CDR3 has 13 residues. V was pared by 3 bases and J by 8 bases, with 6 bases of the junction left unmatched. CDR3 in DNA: TGCGCCAGCAGCTCGACAGGGGATTTCGGCTACACCTTC. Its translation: CASSSTGDFGYTF. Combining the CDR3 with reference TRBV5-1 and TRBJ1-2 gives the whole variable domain KAGVTQTPRYLIKTRGQQVTLSCSPISGHRSVSWYQQTPGQGLQFLFEYFSETQRNKGNFPGRFSGRQFSNSRSEMNVSTLELGDSALYLCASSSTGDFGYTFGSGTRLTVV.

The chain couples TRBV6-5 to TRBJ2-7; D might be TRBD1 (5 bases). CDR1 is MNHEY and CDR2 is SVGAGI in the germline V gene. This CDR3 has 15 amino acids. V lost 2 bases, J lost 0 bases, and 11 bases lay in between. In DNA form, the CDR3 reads TGTGCCAGCAGTTACGCCTGGCAGGGCTCCTACGAGCAGTACTTC. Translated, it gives CASSYAWQGSYEQYF.

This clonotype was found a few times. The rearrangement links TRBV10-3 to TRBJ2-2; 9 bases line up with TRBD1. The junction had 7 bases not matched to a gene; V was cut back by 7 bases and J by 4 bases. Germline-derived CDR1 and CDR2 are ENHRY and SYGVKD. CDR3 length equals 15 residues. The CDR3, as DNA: TGTGCCATCACTGGACAGGGGAAGGGCACCGGGGAGCTGTTTTTT. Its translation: CAITGQGKGTGELFF.

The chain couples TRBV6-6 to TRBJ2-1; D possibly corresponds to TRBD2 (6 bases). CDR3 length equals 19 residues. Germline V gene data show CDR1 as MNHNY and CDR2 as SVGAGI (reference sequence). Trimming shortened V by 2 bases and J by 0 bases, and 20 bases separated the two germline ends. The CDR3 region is CASSYPSLGGASSYNEQFF. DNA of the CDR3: TGTGCCAGCAGTTACCCCTCTCTAGGCGGGGCGAGCTCCTACAATGAGCAGTTCTTC.

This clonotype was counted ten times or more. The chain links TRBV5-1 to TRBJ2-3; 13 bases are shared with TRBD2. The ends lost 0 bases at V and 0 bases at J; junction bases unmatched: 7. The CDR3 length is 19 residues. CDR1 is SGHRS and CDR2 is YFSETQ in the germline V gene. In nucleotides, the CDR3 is TGCGCCAGCAGCTTGGGACTAGCGGGAGGATCAACTAGCACAGATACGCAGTATTTT. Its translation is CASSLGLAGGSTSTDTQYF.

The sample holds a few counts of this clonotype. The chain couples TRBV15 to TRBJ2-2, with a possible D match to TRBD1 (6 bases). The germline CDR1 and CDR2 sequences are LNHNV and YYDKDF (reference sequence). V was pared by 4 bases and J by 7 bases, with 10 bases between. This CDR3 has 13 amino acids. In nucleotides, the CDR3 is TGTGCCACCAGCACCAGGGACATCGGGGAGCTGTTTTTT. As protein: CATSTRDIGELFF.

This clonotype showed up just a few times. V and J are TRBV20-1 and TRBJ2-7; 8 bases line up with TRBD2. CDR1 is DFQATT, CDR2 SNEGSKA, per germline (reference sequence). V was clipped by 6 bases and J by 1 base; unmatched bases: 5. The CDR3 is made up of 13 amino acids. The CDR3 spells CSAHRGGSYEQYF. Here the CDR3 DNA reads TGCAGTGCCCATCGGGGGGGTTCCTACGAGCAGTACTTC.

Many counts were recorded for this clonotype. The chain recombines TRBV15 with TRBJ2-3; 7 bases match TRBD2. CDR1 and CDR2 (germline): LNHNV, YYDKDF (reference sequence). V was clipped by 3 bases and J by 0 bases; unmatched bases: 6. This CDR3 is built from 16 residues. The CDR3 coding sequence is TGTGCCACCAGCAGCCGGACTAGTTCTAGCACAGATACGCAGTATTTT. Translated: CATSSRTSSSTDTQYF.